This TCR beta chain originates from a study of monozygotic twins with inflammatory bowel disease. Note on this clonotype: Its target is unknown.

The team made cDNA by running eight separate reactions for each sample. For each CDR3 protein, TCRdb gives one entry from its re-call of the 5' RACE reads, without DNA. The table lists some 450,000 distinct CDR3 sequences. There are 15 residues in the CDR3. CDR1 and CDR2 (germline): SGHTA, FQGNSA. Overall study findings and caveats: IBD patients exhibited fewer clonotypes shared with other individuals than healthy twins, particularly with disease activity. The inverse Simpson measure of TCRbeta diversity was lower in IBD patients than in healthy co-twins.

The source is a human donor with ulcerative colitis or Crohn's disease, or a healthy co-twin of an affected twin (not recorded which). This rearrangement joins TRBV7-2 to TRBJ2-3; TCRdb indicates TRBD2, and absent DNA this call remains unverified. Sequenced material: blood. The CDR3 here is CASSLIRGGLDTQYF.